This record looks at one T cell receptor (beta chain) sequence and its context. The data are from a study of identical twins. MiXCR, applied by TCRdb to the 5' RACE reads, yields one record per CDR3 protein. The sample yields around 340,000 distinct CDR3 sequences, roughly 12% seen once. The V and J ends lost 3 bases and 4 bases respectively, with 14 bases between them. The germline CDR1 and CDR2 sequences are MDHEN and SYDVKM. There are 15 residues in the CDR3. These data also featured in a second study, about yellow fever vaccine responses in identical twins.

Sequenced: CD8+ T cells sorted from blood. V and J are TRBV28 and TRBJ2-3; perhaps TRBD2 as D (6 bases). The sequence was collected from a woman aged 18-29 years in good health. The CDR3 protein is CASSFYGGEADTQYF. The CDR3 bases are TGTGCCAGCAGTTTTTATGGAGGGGAGGCAGATACGCAGTATTTT.